This TCR beta chain was retrieved from a study of blood T cell repertoires in COVID-19. Background on the study: From the United States, Italy and Spain came samples of acute and convalescent COVID-19. PBMCs, B-cell-depleted T cells, or T cells provided the cDNA or gDNA that made up the material.

Germline CDR1 reads SGHDT; CDR2 reads YYEEEE. The CDR3 sequence is 14 residues long. V shed 3 bases and J 5 bases; nucleotides not matched to a gene: 6. Assay used: immunoSEQ multiplex PCR; TCRdb lists only in-frame clones, some missing. The sample contains fewer than 300,000 clones, 90% to 95% of which appear only once. Seattle participants joined during active infection and were tracked over time. The origin of this receptor is a woman aged 25 to 39 with COVID-19, enrolled during active disease. This chain links TRBV5-6 with TRBJ2-7, with 9 bases that match TRBD1. Sequenced material: peripheral blood. The CDR3 DNA reads as TGTGCCAGCAGCTCCCGGGACAGGGACCACGAGCAGTACTTC. Amino acids: CASSSRDRDHEQYF.